Shown below are 5 T cell receptor beta chains from a single sample sequenced in a study of a mutant IDH1 vaccine in newly diagnosed glioma. Their antigen targets remain unknown. This table comes from immunoSEQ multiplex PCR, and its TCRdb copy is limited to in-frame clones, with some not included. The table lists 58,000 or so clones, under 85% of them singletons, with more than 3% in the top ten. Time point here: week 47, end of study. A single vaccine dose contained 300 ug of mutant IDH1 20-mer peptide, and topical imiquimod was used with it. The specimen comprised PBMCs, sampled from a glioma patient whose treatment included an IDH1 peptide vaccine. The source of these receptors is a woman in her forties or fifties with glioma.

The chain recombines TRBV5-6 with TRBJ2-1; 8 nucleotides match TRBD1. V lost 3 bases to trimming and J lost 10 bases; unmatched junction nucleotides: 3. CDR3 length equals 12 residues. From germline, CDR1 is SGHDT and CDR2 YYEEEE. The CDR3 bases are TGTGCCAGCAGCTCCGGGGACAGGGAGCAGTTCTTC. Residues: CASSSGDREQFF.

The chain has TRBV9 and TRBJ2-2; TRBD1 agrees at 9 bases. Germline trimming cut 4 bases from V and 5 bases from J; bases unmatched to any gene: 6. Germline V gene sequence: CDR1 SGDLS, CDR2 YYNGEE. The CDR3 has 15 residues. CDR3 sequence (DNA): TGTGCCAGCAGCCTCGGACAGGGGATAACCGGGGAGCTGTTTTTT. Translation gives CASSLGQGITGELFF. The full variable domain, completed using reference TRBV9 and TRBJ2-2, is DSGVTQTPKHLITATGQRVTLRCSPRSGDLSVYWYQQSLDQGLQFLIQYYNGEERAKGNILERFSAQQFPDLHSELNLSSLELGDSALYFCASSLGQGITGELFFGEGSRLTVL.

The chain uses TRBV4-3 and TRBJ2-3, with TRBD1 identical over 12 bases. The germline CDR1 and CDR2 sequences are LGHNA and YSLEER. The V segment lost 3 bases and the J segment 7 bases; nucleotides outside the gene matches: 11. This CDR3 is built from 17 residues. The CDR3 sequence is CASSQKIGTGGVYTQYF. The DNA of the CDR3 is TGCGCCAGCAGCCAGAAGATTGGGACAGGGGGCGTTTATACGCAGTATTTT.

The chain combines TRBV9 with TRBJ2-5; D is unresolved. Trimming removed 1 base at V and 1 base at J, with 8 bases between. Germline V gene lookup returns CDR1 SGDLS and CDR2 YYNGEE. The CDR3 runs to 14 residues. In nucleotides, the CDR3 is TGTGCCAGCAGCGTAAGAAGTTTCCAAGAGACCCAGTACTTC. Its protein is CASSVRSFQETQYF.

The chain joins TRBV27 to TRBJ2-7; 10 bases agree with TRBD2. Germline CDR1 is MNHEY and CDR2 is SMNVEV (reference sequence). Trimming took 0 bases from V and 3 from J; bases not matched to a gene: 8. The CDR3 totals 17 residues. The chain's CDR3 is CASSLSQASGGFYEQYF. The CDR3 DNA sequence: TGTGCCAGCAGTTTATCCCAAGCTAGCGGGGGATTCTACGAGCAGTACTTC.